This is a list of T cell receptor beta chains from one sample in a study of OX40 agonist ivuxolimab in advanced cancers. Sequenced by immunoSEQ multiplex PCR; TCRdb stores in-frame clones only, minus some. The top ten clones hold roughly 0.88% of a sample with 57,000 or so clones, around 86% of them seen once. The sample here was CD4+ or CD8+ T cells sorted from blood, taken in a trial of the OX40 agonist ivuxolimab. The receptor set was obtained from an adult with an advanced solid tumor such as melanoma, head and neck, liver or kidney cancer. Each CDR3 is given with its conserved first and last residue. Each record gives: D gene, clone size, V gene, J gene, CDR3 protein, CDR3 DNA. A D gene is named only where the DNA matches it firmly. Rows give clone size only sometimes, using once, few, many, or a class for an expanded clone.

D: TRBD1
size: -
V: TRBV4-1
J: TRBJ2-2
CDR3: CASSRKPGQGFDTGELFF
DNA: TGCGCCAGCAGTCGCAAACCGGGACAGGGGTTCGACACCGGGGAGCTGTTTTTT

D: -
size: once
V: TRBV6-5
J: TRBJ1-2
CDR3: CASSERSYGYTF
DNA: TGTGCCAGCAGTGAAAGAAGCTATGGCTACACCTTC

D: -
size: once
V: TRBV21-1
J: TRBJ1-2
CDR3: CASSTYWTGYYGYTF
DNA: TGTGCCAGCAGCACCTACTGGACAGGGTATTATGGCTACACCTTC

D: TRBD1
size: -
V: TRBV2
J: TRBJ2-1
CDR3: CASKGQGISYNEQFF
DNA: TGTGCCAGCAAAGGACAGGGGATTTCCTACAATGAGCAGTTCTTC

D: -
size: -
V: TRBV5-1
J: TRBJ2-5
CDR3: CASSLMGNQETQYF
DNA: TGCGCCAGCAGCTTGATGGGGAACCAAGAGACCCAGTACTTC

D: -
size: -
V: TRBV6-1
J: TRBJ2-7
CDR3: CASSEGHEQYF
DNA: TGTGCCAGCAGTGAAGGACACGAGCAGTACTTC

D: -
size: -
V: TRBV4-2
J: TRBJ2-3
CDR3: CASSLGGGDADTQYF
DNA: TGTGCCAGCAGCCTTGGAGGGGGGGACGCAGATACGCAGTATTTT

D: -
size: -
V: TRBV5-4
J: TRBJ1-5
CDR3: CASSFQGRNQPQHF
DNA: TGTGCCAGCAGCTTTCAGGGACGCAATCAGCCCCAGCATTTT

D: -
size: -
V: TRBV18
J: TRBJ1-4
CDR3: CASSPTGGIEKLFF
DNA: TGTGCCAGCTCACCCACCGGGGGGATCGAAAAACTGTTTTTT

D: -
size: -
V: TRBV5-1
J: TRBJ2-7
CDR3: CASSLMDAVTYEQYF
DNA: TGCGCCAGCAGCTTGATGGATGCAGTAACCTACGAGCAGTACTTC

D: TRBD1
size: -
V: TRBV19
J: TRBJ1-1
CDR3: CASSIVGATGGRTEAFF
DNA: TGTGCCAGTAGTATAGTGGGCGCGACAGGGGGCCGCACTGAAGCTTTCTTT

D: TRBD2
size: -
V: TRBV6-5
J: TRBJ2-4
CDR3: CASSYSSGAAKNIQYF
DNA: TGTGCCAGCAGTTACTCGAGCGGGGCAGCCAAAAACATTCAGTACTTC

D: TRBD2
size: -
V: TRBV10-3
J: TRBJ2-5
CDR3: CAISARAGDETQYF
DNA: TGTGCCATCAGTGCACGAGCGGGAGACGAGACCCAGTACTTC

D: -
size: -
V: TRBV28
J: TRBJ2-7
CDR3: CASRLQGGTEQYF
DNA: TGTGCCAGCAGGTTGCAGGGGGGGACAGAGCAGTACTTC

D: -
size: -
V: TRBV28
J: TRBJ2-1
CDR3: CASSLAGVTLRNEQFF
DNA: TGTGCCAGCAGTTTAGCAGGCGTGACTCTTCGTAATGAGCAGTTCTTC

D: TRBD1
size: -
V: TRBV2
J: TRBJ1-4
CDR3: CASSKDRWGEKLFF
DNA: TGTGCCAGCAGCAAGGACAGGTGGGGTGAAAAACTGTTTTTT

D: -
size: -
V: TRBV2
J: TRBJ2-7
CDR3: CASQTDSYEQYF
DNA: TGTGCCAGCCAGACGGACTCGTACGAGCAGTACTTC

D: -
size: -
V: TRBV12-5
J: TRBJ2-1
CDR3: CASGFWGADEQFF
DNA: TGTGCTAGTGGTTTCTGGGGGGCGGATGAGCAGTTCTTC

D: -
size: -
V: TRBV2
J: TRBJ2-5
CDR3: CASTPGRGSRETQYF
DNA: TGTGCCAGCACCCCCGGCCGCGGGTCACGAGAGACCCAGTACTTC

D: -
size: -
V: TRBV2
J: TRBJ2-3
CDR3: CASSEPGFVTDTQYF
DNA: TGTGCCAGCAGTGAACCGGGGTTCGTGACAGATACGCAGTATTTT

D: TRBD2
size: -
V: TRBV28
J: TRBJ2-7
CDR3: CAGAGGPGEQYF
DNA: TGTGCCGGGGCGGGAGGGCCCGGCGAGCAGTACTTC

D: -
size: -
V: TRBV6-6
J: TRBJ2-5
CDR3: CASSFVSGLLFTTQYF
DNA: TGTGCCAGCAGTTTTGTTTCGGGGCTCTTGTTCACGACCCAGTACTTC

D: TRBD1
size: -
V: TRBV2
J: TRBJ1-5
CDR3: CASSYRGGSNQPQHF
DNA: TGTGCCAGCAGTTACAGGGGTGGGAGCAATCAGCCCCAGCATTTT

D: TRBD1
size: -
V: TRBV15
J: TRBJ2-7
CDR3: CATSRTGGVYEQYF
DNA: TGTGCCACCAGCCGGACAGGGGGCGTCTACGAGCAGTACTTC

D: -
size: -
V: TRBV27
J: TRBJ2-7
CDR3: CASMPDYLLRYEQYF
DNA: TGTGCCAGCATGCCGGATTACCTCTTAAGGTACGAGCAGTACTTC

D: TRBD1
size: -
V: TRBV18
J: TRBJ2-6
CDR3: CASSPPGQGLSGANVLTF
DNA: TGTGCCAGCTCACCGCCGGGACAGGGCCTCTCTGGGGCCAACGTCCTGACTTTC

D: -
size: -
V: TRBV7-9
J: TRBJ2-7
CDR3: CASSPRTPYEQYF
DNA: TGTGCCAGCAGCCCGCGGACCCCCTACGAGCAGTACTTC

D: TRBD2
size: -
V: TRBV6-5
J: TRBJ2-1
CDR3: CASSSLGAGGRDEQFF
DNA: TGTGCCAGCAGTTCCCTCGGGGCGGGGGGCCGTGATGAGCAGTTCTTC

D: -
size: -
V: TRBV2
J: TRBJ1-5
CDR3: CAASRGVAQPQHF
DNA: TGTGCCGCATCAAGGGGAGTCGCTCAGCCCCAGCATTTT

D: TRBD2
size: -
V: TRBV7-8
J: TRBJ2-1
CDR3: CASSSTSGKTEQFF
DNA: TGTGCCAGCAGCTCGACTAGCGGGAAGACGGAGCAGTTCTTC

D: TRBD2
size: -
V: TRBV7-2
J: TRBJ2-3
CDR3: CASSSSGTSGGSTDTQYF
DNA: TGTGCCAGCAGCTCCTCCGGGACTAGCGGGGGAAGCACAGATACGCAGTATTTT

D: -
size: -
V: TRBV27
J: TRBJ2-7
CDR3: CASSSGLSYEQYF
DNA: TGTGCCAGCAGCTCGGGACTGAGTTACGAGCAGTACTTC

D: TRBD2
size: -
V: TRBV5-1
J: TRBJ2-1
CDR3: CASSGFVGTTNQAGYNEQFF
DNA: TGCGCCAGCAGCGGGTTCGTGGGGACTACAAACCAAGCGGGCTACAATGAGCAGTTCTTC

D: -
size: -
V: TRBV6-1
J: TRBJ1-3
CDR3: CASSEWPLLGPGNTIYF
DNA: TGTGCCAGCAGTGAATGGCCCCTTTTGGGCCCTGGAAACACCATATATTTT

D: TRBD1
size: -
V: TRBV19
J: TRBJ1-5
CDR3: CASSFDRVNSNQPQHF
DNA: TGTGCCAGTAGTTTCGACAGGGTGAATAGCAATCAGCCCCAGCATTTT

D: -
size: -
V: TRBV6-1
J: TRBJ1-3
CDR3: CASSDWTAGNTIYF
DNA: TGTGCCAGCAGCGACTGGACAGCTGGAAACACCATATATTTT

D: TRBD1
size: -
V: TRBV5-1
J: TRBJ1-1
CDR3: CASSFAGGITEAFF
DNA: TGCGCCAGCAGCTTTGCAGGGGGAATCACTGAAGCTTTCTTT

D: TRBD2
size: -
V: TRBV7-7
J: TRBJ2-5
CDR3: CASSPTPAGRETQYF
DNA: TGTGCCAGCAGCCCTACCCCAGCGGGGCGCGAGACCCAGTACTTC

D: TRBD1
size: -
V: TRBV15
J: TRBJ2-2
CDR3: CATSTGAGELFF
DNA: TGTGCCACCAGTACAGGGGCCGGGGAGCTGTTTTTT

D: -
size: -
V: TRBV12-5
J: TRBJ1-1
CDR3: CASGLYAGTEAFF
DNA: TGTGCTAGTGGTTTGTACGCCGGGACTGAAGCTTTCTTT

D: -
size: few
V: TRBV5-1
J: TRBJ1-2
CDR3: CASSLSQNYGYTF
DNA: TGCGCCAGCAGCCTGTCGCAAAACTATGGCTACACCTTC

D: -
size: -
V: TRBV18
J: TRBJ2-5
CDR3: CASSAPQETQYF
DNA: TGTGCCAGCTCAGCACCTCAAGAGACCCAGTACTTC

D: TRBD1
size: -
V: TRBV18
J: TRBJ2-3
CDR3: CASSPRTQGPDTQYF
DNA: TGTGCCAGCTCACCCCGTACACAGGGGCCGGATACGCAGTATTTT

D: -
size: -
V: TRBV18
J: TRBJ2-7
CDR3: CASSHNPDGPEQYF
DNA: TGTGCCAGCTCACACAATCCGGACGGCCCCGAGCAGTACTTC

D: -
size: -
V: TRBV6-6
J: TRBJ2-7
CDR3: CASTGGSEQYF
DNA: TGTGCCAGCACCGGGGGTTCCGAGCAGTACTTC

D: TRBD2
size: -
V: TRBV7-2
J: TRBJ2-3
CDR3: CASSLAGERTDTQYF
DNA: TGTGCCAGCAGTTTGGCGGGGGAGCGCACAGATACGCAGTATTTT

D: TRBD2
size: -
V: TRBV29-1
J: TRBJ2-3
CDR3: CSVGTSGSSDTQYF
DNA: TGCAGCGTTGGGACTAGCGGGAGTTCGGATACGCAGTATTTT

D: -
size: -
V: TRBV7-7
J: TRBJ2-2
CDR3: CASSLGTSHTGELFF
DNA: TGTGCCAGCAGCTTAGGGACTTCTCACACCGGGGAGCTGTTTTTT

D: -
size: -
V: TRBV30
J: TRBJ2-1
CDR3: CAWSAGGNEQFF
DNA: TGTGCCTGGTCCGCCGGTGGCAATGAGCAGTTCTTC